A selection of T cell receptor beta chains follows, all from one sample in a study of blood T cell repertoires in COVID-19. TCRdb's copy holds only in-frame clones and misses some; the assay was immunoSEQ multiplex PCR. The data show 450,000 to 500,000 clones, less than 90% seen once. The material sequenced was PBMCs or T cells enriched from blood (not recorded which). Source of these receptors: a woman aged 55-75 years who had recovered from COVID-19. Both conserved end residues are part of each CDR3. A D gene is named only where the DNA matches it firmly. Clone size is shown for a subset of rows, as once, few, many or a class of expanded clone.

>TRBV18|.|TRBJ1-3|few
CASSPQTGNTIYF
TGTGCCAGCTCACCCCAAACTGGAAACACCATATATTTT
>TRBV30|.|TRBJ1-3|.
CAYAQGFSGNTIYF
TGTGCCTATGCCCAGGGGTTCTCTGGAAACACCATATATTTT
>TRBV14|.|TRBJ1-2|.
CASSRVNSLSNYGYTF
TGTGCCAGCAGCCGGGTCAACAGCCTCTCTAACTATGGCTACACCTTC
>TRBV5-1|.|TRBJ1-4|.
CASSLGQVATNEKLFF
TGCGCCAGCAGCTTGGGGCAGGTCGCAACTAATGAAAAACTGTTTTTT
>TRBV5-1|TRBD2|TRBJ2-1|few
CASSLDGTSYNEQFF
TGCGCCAGCAGCTTGGATGGGACTAGTTACAATGAGCAGTTCTTC
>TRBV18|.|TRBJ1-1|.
CASSPPYGLSNTEAFF
TGTGCCAGCTCACCACCATACGGACTGTCAAACACTGAAGCTTTCTTT
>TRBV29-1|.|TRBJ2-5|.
CSVEGRQTWYQETQYF
TGCAGCGTTGAAGGGCGACAGACTTGGTACCAAGAGACCCAGTACTTC
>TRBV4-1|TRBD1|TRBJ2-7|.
CASSQYGQVLSYEQYF
TGCGCCAGCAGCCAATATGGACAGGTCCTCTCCTACGAGCAGTACTTC
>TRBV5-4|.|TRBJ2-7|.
CASSLQGDEQYF
TGTGCCAGCAGCCTACAGGGCGACGAGCAGTACTTC
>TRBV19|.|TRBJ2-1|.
CASSIVDEQFF
TGTGCCAGTAGTATCGTCGATGAGCAGTTCTTC
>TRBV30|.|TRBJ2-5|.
CAWSVLRSGPPGLQETQYF
TGTGCCTGGAGTGTACTTCGCAGTGGCCCACCGGGGTTGCAAGAGACCCAGTACTTC
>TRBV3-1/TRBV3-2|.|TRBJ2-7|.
CASSQGFGSGYSYEQYF
TGTGCCAGCAGCCAAGGATTCGGATCAGGGTACTCCTACGAGCAGTACTTC
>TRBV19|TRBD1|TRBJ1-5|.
CASSKGQGSNQPQHF
TGTGCCAGTAGTAAAGGACAGGGGAGCAATCAGCCCCAGCATTTT
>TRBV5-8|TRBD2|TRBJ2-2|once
CAAFGGAGELFF
TGTGCTGCTTTTGGGGGGGCCGGGGAGCTGTTTTTT
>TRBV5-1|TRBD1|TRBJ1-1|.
CASSLEGTGNTEAFF
TGCGCCAGCAGCTTGGAGGGGACAGGGAACACTGAAGCTTTCTTT
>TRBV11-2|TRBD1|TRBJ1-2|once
CASSPRDRVHYGYTF
TGTGCCAGCAGCCCCCGGGACAGGGTTCACTATGGCTACACCTTC
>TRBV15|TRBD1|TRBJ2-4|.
CATSRSTGGAGNIQYF
TGTGCCACCAGCAGAAGCACAGGGGGCGCGGGAAACATTCAGTACTTC
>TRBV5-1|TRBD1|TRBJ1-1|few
CASSPGQGGTEAFF
TGCGCCAGCAGCCCCGGACAGGGGGGAACTGAAGCTTTCTTT
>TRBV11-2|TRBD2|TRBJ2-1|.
CASSWPSGVSSYNEQFF
TGTGCCAGCAGCTGGCCTAGCGGGGTCAGCTCCTACAATGAGCAGTTCTTC
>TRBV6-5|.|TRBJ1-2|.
CASRQELGGDYGYTF
TGTGCCAGCAGACAAGAGCTAGGGGGAGACTATGGCTACACCTTC
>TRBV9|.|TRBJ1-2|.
CASSVGEVDGYTF
TGTGCCAGCAGCGTAGGGGAGGTCGATGGCTACACCTTC
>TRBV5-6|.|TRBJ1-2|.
CASSLDWGDYGYTF
TGTGCCAGCAGCTTGGACTGGGGCGACTATGGCTACACCTTC
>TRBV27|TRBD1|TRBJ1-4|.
CASSDRGATNEKLFF
TGTGCCAGCAGCGACAGGGGCGCAACTAATGAAAAACTGTTTTTT
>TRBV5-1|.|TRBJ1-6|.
CASSLGHERSPLHF
TGCGCCAGCAGCTTGGGTCATGAGAGGTCACCCCTCCACTTT
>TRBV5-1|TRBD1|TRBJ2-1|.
CASSLEQGLSYNEQFF
TGCGCCAGCAGCTTGGAACAGGGGCTATCCTACAATGAGCAGTTCTTC
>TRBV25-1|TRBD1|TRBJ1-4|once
CASSTGAGGNEKLFF
TGTGCCAGCTCAACCGGGGCAGGGGGTAATGAAAAACTGTTTTTT
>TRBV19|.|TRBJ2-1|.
CASSISGGLPYNEQFF
TGTGCCAGTAGTATCAGTGGGGGCCTCCCCTACAATGAGCAGTTCTTC
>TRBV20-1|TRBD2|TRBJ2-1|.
CSASYPSGVYNEQFF
TGCAGTGCTAGTTACCCTAGCGGGGTCTACAATGAGCAGTTCTTC
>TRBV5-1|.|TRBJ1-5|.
CASSAGAGNQPQHF
TGCGCCAGCAGCGCGGGGGCGGGCAATCAGCCCCAGCATTTT
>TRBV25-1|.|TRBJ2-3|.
CASSELEGTDTQYF
TGTGCCAGCAGTGAATTGGAGGGGACAGATACGCAGTATTTT
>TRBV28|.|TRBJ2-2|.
CAAQENTGELFF
TGTGCCGCGCAGGAAAACACCGGGGAGCTGTTTTTT
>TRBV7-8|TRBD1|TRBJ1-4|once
CASSYRGTNEKLFF
TGTGCCAGCAGCTACAGGGGTACTAATGAAAAACTGTTTTTT
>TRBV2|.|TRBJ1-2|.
CASRPTPLQGYGYTF
TGTGCCAGCAGACCCACACCACTACAGGGCTATGGCTACACCTTC
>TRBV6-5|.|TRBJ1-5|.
CASTPLGSNQPQHF
TGTGCCAGCACCCCTCTCGGGAGCAATCAGCCCCAGCATTTT
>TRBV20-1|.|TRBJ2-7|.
CSGARDYEQYF
TGCAGTGGTGCCCGGGACTACGAGCAGTACTTC
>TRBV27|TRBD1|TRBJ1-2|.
CASSLKGQGRYGYTF
TGTGCCAGCAGTTTGAAAGGACAGGGGAGGTATGGCTACACCTTC
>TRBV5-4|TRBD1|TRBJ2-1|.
CASSHDRAHEQFF
TGTGCCAGCAGCCACGACAGGGCGCATGAGCAGTTCTTC
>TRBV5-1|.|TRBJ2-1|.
CASSLFGTSSEQFF
TGCGCCAGCAGCTTGTTCGGGACTTCGAGTGAGCAGTTCTTC
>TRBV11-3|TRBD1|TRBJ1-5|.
CASSPPGTEYSNQPQHF
TGTGCCAGCAGCCCCCCCGGGACAGAATATAGCAATCAGCCCCAGCATTTT
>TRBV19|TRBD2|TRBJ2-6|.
CASMGGISGANVLTF
TGTGCCAGTATGGGGGGGATCTCTGGGGCCAACGTCCTGACTTTC
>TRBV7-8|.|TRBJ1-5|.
CASSDYRDYSNQPQHF
TGTGCCAGCAGCGACTACCGGGATTATAGCAATCAGCCCCAGCATTTT
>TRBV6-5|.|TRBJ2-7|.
CASSYSHLTYEQYF
TGTGCCAGCAGTTACTCGCACCTAACCTACGAGCAGTACTTC
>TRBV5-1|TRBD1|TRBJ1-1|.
CASSTGQGTTEAFF
TGCGCCAGCAGCACCGGACAGGGAACAACTGAAGCTTTCTTT
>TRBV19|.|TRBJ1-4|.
CASISATNEKLFF
TGTGCCAGTATTTCGGCAACTAATGAAAAACTGTTTTTT
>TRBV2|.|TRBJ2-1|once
CASSEVRGSYNEQFF
TGTGCCAGCAGTGAAGTTCGGGGGTCCTACAATGAGCAGTTCTTC
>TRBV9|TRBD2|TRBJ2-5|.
CASSSTAGGGLETQYF
TGTGCCAGCAGCTCGACAGCGGGGGGGGGATTGGAGACCCAGTACTTC
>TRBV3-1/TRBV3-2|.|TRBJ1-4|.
CASSREGSNEKLFF
TGTGCCAGCAGCCGGGAGGGATCCAATGAAAAACTGTTTTTT
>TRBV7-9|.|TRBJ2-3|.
CASSLEVSGDTQYF
TGTGCCAGCAGCTTAGAGGTCTCGGGGGATACGCAGTATTTT